The 14 T cell receptor beta chains listed next were all sequenced from one sample in a study of blood T cell repertoires in COVID-19. Assay used: immunoSEQ multiplex PCR; TCRdb lists only in-frame clones, some missing. The sample lists roughly 100,000 clones, over 70% occurring once. The sequencing sample was made of peripheral blood. The receptors stem from a human donor in a cohort sampled during active COVID-19.

This rearrangement joins TRBV5-1 to TRBJ2-1; 10 bases are a match to TRBD2. Germline assignment: CDR1 SGHRS and CDR2 YFSETQ. The CDR3 spans 16 residues. The V gene end was trimmed by 1 base and the J gene end by 6 bases; junction bases not matched to a gene: 7. CDR3 DNA: TGCGCCAGCAGCTTGACCTCTAGCGGGAGCTTCAATGAGCAGTTCTTC. Translation: CASSLTSSGSFNEQFF.

This clone showed up just once. This sequence joins TRBV5-1 and TRBJ2-7, with TRBD1 as a possible D gene (6 bases). The CDR3 runs 16 residues. V was cut by 4 bases and J by 2 bases, with 19 bases left in between. The germline V gene encodes CDR1 SGHRS and CDR2 YFSETQ. This CDR3 is CASSLRPDRSPYEQYF. CDR3 DNA sequence: TGCGCCAGCAGCCTCCGACCCGACAGGTCCCCCTACGAGCAGTACTTC.

J is TRBJ2-7 and V is TRBV5-1, with 7 bases identical to TRBD1. Germline CDR1 is SGHRS and CDR2 is YFSETQ. V dropped 0 bases and J dropped 7; count of bases not matched to a gene: 4. The CDR3 runs 13 residues. The CDR3 coding sequence is TGCGCCAGCAGCTTGGGACAGGGTGGTGAGCAGTACTTC. This gives the protein CASSLGQGGEQYF.

This clone was observed a few times. The chain employs TRBV7-9 and TRBJ1-4; TRBD1 might be the D (5 bases). The CDR3 covers 11 residues. CDR1 is SEHNR, CDR2 FQNEAQ, per germline (reference sequence). Trimming stripped 8 bases from V and 15 bases from J, with 16 bases between. In DNA form, the CDR3 reads TGTGCCAGCTCCACAGGTGCAGGTGTGTTTTTT. Encoded protein: CASSTGAGVFF.

This clone showed up just a few times. The rearrangement links TRBV11-2 to TRBJ2-7, with TRBD1 as a possible D gene (5 bases). Deletions cut 5 bases from V and 5 bases from J, with 16 bases between. CDR3 length: 14 amino acids. From germline, CDR1 is SGHAT and CDR2 FQNNGV. The CDR3 coding sequence is TGTGCCAGCAGCCCGAGCCCAGGGTTCCACGAGCAGTACTTC. Protein product: CASSPSPGFHEQYF.

The genes are TRBV27 and TRBJ2-1, with 7 bases lining up with TRBD2. The CDR3 consists of 13 residues. CDR1 and CDR2 from the germline V gene are MNHEY and SMNVEV (reference sequence). Unmatched junction bases numbered 5, after V lost 3 bases and J lost 9 bases. The CDR3 coding sequence is TGTGCCAGCAGTTTTGCGGGAGTAGTTGAGCAGTTCTTC. Residues: CASSFAGVVEQFF.

This chain joins TRBV2 and TRBJ1-2; the match to TRBD1 covers 7 bases. CDR3 length: 15 amino acids. From germline, CDR1 is SNHLY and CDR2 FYNNEI. Trimming cost V 6 bases and J 1 base; bases outside gene matches: 8. For the CDR3, the DNA is TGTGCCAGCAGGGAAAACAGGGGCTTTAACTATGGCTACACCTTC. Protein sequence: CASRENRGFNYGYTF. The entire variable domain, with the rest obtained from reference TRBV2 and TRBJ1-2, is as follows: EPEVTQTPSHQVTQMGQEVILRCVPISNHLYFYWYRQILGQKVEFLVSFYNNEISEKSEIFDDQFSVERPDGSNFTLKIRSTKLEDSAMYFCASRENRGFNYGYTFGSGTRLTVV.

The gene calls are TRBV27 and TRBJ1-6; the D gene is possibly TRBD1 (5 bases). Per germline, CDR1 MNHEY and CDR2 SMNVEV (reference sequence). The CDR3 extends over 14 amino acids. With 8 bases removed from V and 6 bases from J, the gap between germline ends came to 14 bases. CDR3 nucleotides: TGTGCCAGCGGAAGGTGGGGGGGTAATTCACCCCTCCACTTT. Its protein product is CASGRWGGNSPLHF.

This chain uses TRBV4-1 with TRBJ2-1; D may be TRBD1 (5 bases). This CDR3 comprises 15 residues. Per the germline V gene, CDR1 is MGHRA and CDR2 is YSYEKL. V lost 4 bases to trimming and J lost 0 bases, with 10 bases between them. For the CDR3, the DNA is TGCGCCAGCAGCCGACAGAGTAGCTCCTACAATGAGCAGTTCTTC. Residues: CASSRQSSSYNEQFF.

This clone was seen only a few times. J is TRBJ1-1 and V is TRBV6-6; TRBD1 might be the D (6 bases). Germline values: CDR1 MNHNY, CDR2 SVGAGI (reference sequence). V shed 0 bases and J shed 2 bases, with 10 bases lying between them. This CDR3 is 15 amino acids long. The chain's CDR3 is CASSYSPRGNTEAFF. As DNA, the CDR3 is TGTGCCAGCAGTTACTCGCCCAGGGGAAACACTGAAGCTTTCTTT.

V is TRBV15 and J is TRBJ2-6; 8 nucleotides align to TRBD1. The V segment lost 0 bases and the J segment 1 base; nucleotides outside the gene matches: 8. Germline CDR1 is LNHNV and CDR2 is YYDKDF (reference sequence). This CDR3 spans 19 amino acids. CDR3 region: CATSRDIPGGASGANVLTF. The DNA of the CDR3 is TGTGCCACCAGCAGAGATATCCCAGGGGGCGCATCTGGGGCCAACGTCCTGACTTTC.

The CDR3 DNA follows: TGTGCCAGCAGCTTAGACAGGGTTATCTACGAGCAGTACTTC. The encoded protein is CASSLDRVIYEQYF. The V and J genes are TRBV11-3 and TRBJ2-7; the D gene is possibly TRBD1 (5 bases). Trimming left V 0 bases short and J 3 bases short, with 9 bases between. The CDR3 is 14 residues long. Germline V gene lookup returns CDR1 SGHNT and CDR2 YENEEA.

The rearrangement links TRBV3-1 (or the pseudogene TRBV3-2) to TRBJ1-1; 9 bases are a match to TRBD1. The CDR3 totals 14 residues. The germline V gene encodes CDR1 LGHDT and CDR2 YNNKEL (reference sequence). The J segment lost 4 bases and the V segment lost 6 bases, leaving 6 bases of the junction unmatched. CDR3 sequence: CASSHRDRVTEAFF. CDR3 DNA sequence: TGTGCCAGCAGTCACCGGGACAGGGTCACTGAAGCTTTCTTT.

CDR3 in DNA: TGTGCCAGCACCGGGGAGATATACGAGCAGTACTTC. Its translation is CASTGEIYEQYF. The chain employs TRBV6-5 and TRBJ2-7, with a weak D call TRBD2 (5 bases). Germline CDR1 MNHEY, CDR2 SVGAGI. The CDR3 sequence is 12 residues long. Trimming pared 7 bases from V and 4 bases from J, leaving 11 bases between.